This note documents a single T cell receptor (beta chain) sequence. There is no known antigen for this receptor. It has no much larger one-base neighbor in the sample; base qualities were not kept. This specimen comes from a study of blood T cell repertoires in COVID-19 (TCRdb year 2020). Context from the whole study: The collaborator samples originated in the United States, Italy and Spain and spanned the acute and convalescent phases of COVID-19. The prospective study material was composed of cDNA or gDNA derived from T cells, B-cell-depleted T cells, or PBMCs. Subjects who had been exposed to COVID-19, were actively infected with it, or had recovered from it provided the deeply sampled blood TCRbeta repertoires that made up the dataset. The repertoires were released in a freely available public database meant as a resource for research on the immune response to SARS-CoV-2. The sample metadata nearly always contained a de-identified subject ID, COVID-19 status, age in years and sex. The samples were drawn from two sources: the first 160 participants of the ongoing ImmuneRACE study, and about 1,300 subjects contributed by 6 global collaborators. HLA class I and class II types, where available, came from metadata supplied by the sample provider rather than from assay-based typing.

TCRbeta CDR3 regions were amplified from genomic DNA by means of the immunoSEQ Assay, a bias-controlled multiplex PCR. For the original study's pipeline: Within the assay, amplification of reference gene primers was used to estimate how many nucleated cells each sample contained. Sequence reads were collapsed and filtered to measure the absolute abundance of every unique TCRbeta CDR3 rearrangement. For each sample, productive Simpson clonality was calculated as the square root of Simpson's diversity index over productive rearrangements. Held by TCRdb, this immuneACCESS table contains in-frame sequences only and omits some clones. Under half of the omission traces to an unresolved V gene where checked; the cause of the rest is unknown. V and J calls and clone size come straight from that table; D and trimming were deduced from the DNA. This sample holds more than 250,000 clones; roughly 85% were observed only once. Jointly, the top ten make up 2.2% of the sample.

In the prospective study, participants were about 18 to 100 years old, resided in under 30 geographic areas of the United States, and were enrolled through a virtual design. Cohort assignment in the prospective study relied on participant-reported clinical history from a screening survey and a study questionnaire. For ImmuneRACE Cohort 3, a participant was defined as recovered based on two consecutive negative NP/OP PCR tests, clearance by a healthcare professional, or resolution of symptoms. In the prospective study, whole blood, serum and a nasopharyngeal or oropharyngeal swab were collected from each participant by mobile phlebotomists. Over a roughly two-month period, participants in the prospective study had the option of providing additional blood draws and questionnaires. Prospective study blood samples were shipped either frozen or at room temperature before DNA extraction. Its CDR3 holds 13 amino acids, cysteine through phenylalanine. The sequence is cut down to CDR3 DNA, 39 bases in frame from base 1. In the germline V gene, CDR1 corresponds to SNHLY and CDR2 to FYNNEI. Between the V and J ends, shortened by 3 bases and 5 bases respectively, the junction contains 8 bases.

Findings and caveats that apply to the study as a whole: How much clinical and demographic metadata was included differed by source and by participant, and the metadata was provided uncurated.

Recombination joined TRBV2 with TRBJ2-1; the D gene is unclear. The clonotype comes from a man in his thirties or forties who had recovered from COVID-19. The specimen sequenced was PBMCs or T cells enriched from blood (not recorded which). The CDR3 protein is CASSDEVNNEQFF. The sequenced DNA is TGTGCCAGCAGTGATGAGGTGAACAATGAGCAGTTCTTC.